A single sample gave rise to the 8 T cell receptor beta chains below, sequenced in a study of cytomegalovirus exposure and HLA in healthy donors. A multiplex PCR was run with 60 Vbeta primers and 13 Jbeta primers. Produced via immunoSEQ multiplex PCR; TCRdb's table is partial and in-frame only. The sample lists about 110,000 clones, roughly 80% occurring once. The sample comprised PBMCs. Every receptor here comes from a woman in her 50s in good health and CMV-seropositive.

In this sample, this clone turned up a few times. This chain joins TRBV19 and TRBJ2-1; possibly TRBD2 for D (6 bases). Germline lookup yields CDR1 LNHDA and CDR2 SQIVND (reference sequence). The germline V and J ends were trimmed by 1 base and 7 bases, with 11 bases remaining between them. The CDR3 is 14 amino acids. The CDR3 protein is CASSIAGGKNEQFF. The CDR3 nucleotides are TGTGCCAGTAGTATAGCGGGCGGGAAAAATGAGCAGTTCTTC.

The V and J genes are TRBV5-4 and TRBJ2-3, with a possible D match to TRBD1 (5 bases). The CDR3 contains 13 residues. Germline loops: CDR1 SGHNT, CDR2 YYREEE (reference sequence). V lost 1 base and J 3 bases, leaving 6 bases between the germline ends. CDR3 in amino acids: CASSLKGTDTQYF. For the CDR3, the DNA is TGTGCCAGCAGCTTGAAGGGGACAGATACGCAGTATTTT.

Comments on this clone: Sequence at one end of the junction differs from germline and may be a read error. This rearrangement joins TRBV5-1 to TRBJ2-2, with D perhaps TRBD2 (6 bases). This CDR3 comprises 15 residues. Germline loops: CDR1 SGHRS, CDR2 YFSETQ. The CDR3 region is CASSLDPAGTGELFF. CDR3 sequence (DNA): TGCGCCAGCAGCTTGGACCCTGCGGGGACCGGGGAGTTGTTTTTT.

V is TRBV5-1 and J is TRBJ1-1; 9 positions match TRBD1. The CDR3 is 13 residues long. V lost 4 bases to trimming and J lost 4 bases; unmatched junction nucleotides: 2. The germline V gene encodes CDR1 SGHRS and CDR2 YFSETQ. The CDR3 protein is CASSTDRGTEAFF. The CDR3 DNA reads as TGCGCCAGCAGCACGGACAGGGGCACTGAAGCTTTCTTT.

V is TRBV19 and J is TRBJ2-7; TRBD2 matches at 10 bases. Germline loops: CDR1 LNHDA, CDR2 SQIVND (reference sequence). The CDR3 is made up of 15 amino acids. The V and J ends lost 5 bases and 1 base, in that order; junction bases with no gene match: 5. In nucleotides, the CDR3 is TGTGCCAGTAGTCTGGGACTAGCGTCTTCCTACGAGCAGTACTTC. Translation: CASSLGLASSYEQYF.

This clone turned up a few times. V and J are TRBV29-1 and TRBJ2-5, with 7 bases matching TRBD2. The germline CDR1 and CDR2 sequences are SQVTM and ANQGSEA. Trimming removed 2 bases from V and 4 bases from J; junction bases left unmatched: 10. This CDR3 comprises 15 residues. CDR3 nucleotides: TGCAGCGTTGAACCCCGTGCGGGAGCGGGAGAGACCCAGTACTTC. This codes for CSVEPRAGAGETQYF.

The chain has TRBV14 and TRBJ2-2, with 13 bases that match TRBD2. The CDR3 loop spans 18 amino acids. Germline V CDR1 and CDR2: SGHDN, FVKESK. V shed 1 base, J shed 0 bases, and the junction held 2 bases outside the gene matches. DNA of the CDR3: TGTGCCAGCAGCCAAGGACTAGCGGGGGGTGCGAACACCGGGGAGCTGTTTTTT. This codes for CASSQGLAGGANTGELFF.

V is TRBV4-3 and J is TRBJ2-2; 7 bases align to TRBD1. With 0 bases clipped from V and 6 bases from J, the junction kept 4 bases outside the gene matches. Per germline, CDR1 LGHNA and CDR2 YSLEER. The CDR3 length is 15 residues. This CDR3 reads CASSQDPGGPGELFF. The CDR3 coding sequence is TGCGCCAGCAGCCAAGATCCAGGGGGTCCCGGGGAGCTGTTTTTT.